This is a list of T cell receptor beta chains from one sample in a study of blood T cell repertoires in COVID-19. The repertoire was sequenced with immunoSEQ multiplex PCR; TCRdb's copy has only in-frame clones and lacks some. The sample has about 280,000 clones; roughly 88% are singletons. The sample was peripheral blood. These receptors all come from a man aged 18 to 30 with active or convalescent COVID-19. Both conserved end residues are part of each CDR3. A D gene is named only where the DNA matches it firmly. Size is stated for part of the rows, as once, few or many counts, or as a class when the clone is expanded.

v_gene	abundance	j_gene	d_gene	CDR3nt	CDR3aa
TRBV2	NA	TRBJ2-3	NA	TGTGCCAGCAGCCCGTCGGGGTCCTTCACAGATACGCAGTATTTT	CASSPSGSFTDTQYF
TRBV19	NA	TRBJ2-7	NA	TGTGCCAGTAGAAGAACAAGGGAGAACGAGCAGTACTTC	CASRRTRENEQYF
TRBV10-3	NA	TRBJ1-6	NA	TGTGCCATCAGGGGCGGGACCGGAGGGAATTCACCCCTCCACTTT	CAIRGGTGGNSPLHF
TRBV2	NA	TRBJ1-2	NA	TGTGCCAGCAGTGAATTTACAGAAAAAGCCCAAGGCTACACCTTC	CASSEFTEKAQGYTF
TRBV1	once	TRBJ1-1	NA	TGCACCAGCAGCCAGAAGTCGGGACACTTGAACACTGAAGCTTTCTTT	CTSSQKSGHLNTEAFF
TRBV24-1	NA	TRBJ1-1	TRBD1	TGTGCCACCAGTGATCTGACAGGGAATCGGGGAGCTTTCTTT	CATSDLTGNRGAFF
TRBV27	NA	TRBJ1-2	TRBD1	TGTGCCAGCAGTTTATTCGGGACAGCTAACTATGGCTACACCTTC	CASSLFGTANYGYTF
TRBV5-4	NA	TRBJ2-3	NA	TGTGCCAGCAGCCCGTCGGGTAGCACAGATACGCAGTATTTT	CASSPSGSTDTQYF
TRBV9	once	TRBJ1-4	TRBD1	TGTGCCAGCAGCGTGGAGGGACAGTATAATGAAAAACTGTTTTTT	CASSVEGQYNEKLFF
TRBV6-1	NA	TRBJ1-5	NA	TGTGCCAGCAGTGAACCCAGGGGTTTGAGCAATCAGCCCCAGCATTTT	CASSEPRGLSNQPQHF
TRBV6-5	NA	TRBJ2-7	NA	TGTGCCAGCAGTTACGGGACGGGAGTAGGGGAGCAGTACTTC	CASSYGTGVGEQYF
TRBV11-3	NA	TRBJ2-3	NA	TGTGCCAGCAGCTGGGGCGGGATTCCGACTGGCGGGGAGAACACAGATACGCAGTATTTT	CASSWGGIPTGGENTDTQYF
TRBV7-2	NA	TRBJ1-2	NA	TGTGCCAGCAGCCCGAGACGGGGGGCAGATGGCTACACCTTC	CASSPRRGADGYTF
TRBV2	NA	TRBJ1-3	TRBD1	TGTGCCAGCAGTGAAACCGGGGGACAGGGTAGAAACACCATATATTTT	CASSETGGQGRNTIYF
TRBV3-1/TRBV3-2	NA	TRBJ2-1	TRBD1	TGTGCCAGCAGCCAGGGGACAGTCCTTCGCTCTAGCCCGCGGGAGTTCTTC	CASSQGTVLRSSPREFF
TRBV3-1/TRBV3-2	NA	TRBJ2-1	NA	TGTACCAGCAGCCAAGATTATTATGAGCAGTTCTTC	CTSSQDYYEQFF
TRBV7-3	NA	TRBJ1-1	NA	TGTGCCAGCAGCTTAAGCCCAGCAGGGCTGGGCACTGAAGCTTTCTTT	CASSLSPAGLGTEAFF
TRBV11-2	NA	TRBJ2-2	NA	TGTGCCAGCAGCTTAGATGAGTTTTCCGGGGAGCTGTTTTTT	CASSLDEFSGELFF
TRBV6-1	NA	TRBJ1-5	TRBD1	TGTGCCAGCAGTGCCCCGAGGGGGACAGCCATCCAGCCCCAGCATTTT	CASSAPRGTAIQPQHF
TRBV18	once	TRBJ1-6	TRBD1	TGTGCCAGCTCACCCGTCCCGGGACAGGGTTCACCCCTCCACTTT	CASSPVPGQGSPLHF
TRBV19	NA	TRBJ1-3	NA	TGTGCCAGTAGTAACTTCGGGAGCACCATATATTTT	CASSNFGSTIYF
TRBV5-1	NA	TRBJ1-6	NA	TGCGCCAGCAGCTTGAGGCAGGGCACAAATAATTCACCCCTCCACTTT	CASSLRQGTNNSPLHF
TRBV5-1	NA	TRBJ2-1	TRBD1	TGCGCCAGCAGCTTGGCGGGACAGGGAGGTGAGCAGTTCTTC	CASSLAGQGGEQFF
TRBV9	NA	TRBJ2-1	NA	TGTGCCAGCAGCGCCTTAGGGGTAGGGTCCTACAATGAGCAGTTCTTC	CASSALGVGSYNEQFF
TRBV10-1	NA	TRBJ2-2	NA	TGCGCCACGCAGGGGAACACCGGGGAGCTGTTTTTT	CATQGNTGELFF
TRBV27	NA	TRBJ2-7	NA	TGTGCCAGCAGTAACGTTGGACAGTTCTACGAGCAGTACTTC	CASSNVGQFYEQYF
TRBV10-3	NA	TRBJ2-1	TRBD1	TGTGCCATCAACCCGGGACAGGGGAACAATGAGCAGTTCTTC	CAINPGQGNNEQFF
TRBV19	NA	TRBJ1-3	NA	TGTGCCAGTAGTATTGGGAGCTCGTCGCGGGGAAACACCATATATTTT	CASSIGSSSRGNTIYF
TRBV4-3	NA	TRBJ2-7	NA	TGCGCCAGCAGCCAAGAGGAAACAGGAGCATCCTACGAGCAGTACTTC	CASSQEETGASYEQYF
TRBV20-1	NA	TRBJ1-4	TRBD1	TGCAGTGCCCCAGGACAGGAGGAACTGTTTTTT	CSAPGQEELFF
TRBV19	NA	TRBJ1-1	TRBD1	TGTGCCAGTAGTGAGGGACAGACGAACACTGAAGCTTTCTTT	CASSEGQTNTEAFF
TRBV3-1/TRBV3-2	NA	TRBJ2-1	NA	TGTGCCAGCAGCCAAGGGCAGGGGACCTACAATGAGCAGTTCTTC	CASSQGQGTYNEQFF
TRBV4-1	NA	TRBJ1-2	NA	TGCGCCAGCAGCCAAGCGACAGGCTCTAACTATGGCTACACCTTC	CASSQATGSNYGYTF
TRBV4-1	once	TRBJ1-4	TRBD1	TGCGCCAGCAGCCAGAACGGTCCCGGGACAGATGAAAAACTGTTTTTT	CASSQNGPGTDEKLFF
TRBV29-1	NA	TRBJ1-2	TRBD1	TGCAGCGCCCGACAAGGGACAGGGGGCCGGGATGGCTACACCTTC	CSARQGTGGRDGYTF
TRBV5-5	NA	TRBJ2-1	TRBD2	TGTGCCAGCAGCTTGACTAGCGGGGGGGCCGTGGGTTCCTACAATGAGCAGTTCTTC	CASSLTSGGAVGSYNEQFF
TRBV12-3/TRBV12-4	NA	TRBJ1-2	NA	TGTGCCAGCAGTTCAGGGGACTATGGCTACACCTTC	CASSSGDYGYTF
TRBV12-5	NA	TRBJ2-7	NA	TGTGCTAGTGGTTGGGGCGGCTCCTACGAGCAGTACTTC	CASGWGGSYEQYF
TRBV13	NA	TRBJ1-1	NA	TGTGCCAGCGGAGCAGGGCGGAACACTGAAGCTTTCTTT	CASGAGRNTEAFF
TRBV16	NA	TRBJ2-1	NA	TGTGCCAGCAGCAATGGACACCAAATCTCCTACAATGAGCAGTTCTTC	CASSNGHQISYNEQFF
TRBV6-5	NA	TRBJ1-4	NA	TGTGCCAGCAGGGATTTGGAGAAACTGTTTTTT	CASRDLEKLFF
TRBV2	NA	TRBJ2-7	NA	TGTGCCAGAGACACCTACCCCTACGAGCAGTACTTC	CARDTYPYEQYF
TRBV5-1	once	TRBJ2-2	TRBD1	TGCGCCAGCAGCCAGGACAGGGGGCTGGGGCTCACCGGGGAGCTGTTTTTT	CASSQDRGLGLTGELFF
TRBV6-5	NA	TRBJ2-7	TRBD1	TGTGCCAGCAGTTACCGGGACAGAGGCTACGAGCAGTACTTC	CASSYRDRGYEQYF
TRBV5-3	NA	TRBJ1-2	NA	TGTGCCAGAAGCTTCGCCGGGTTGAACTATGGCTACACCTTC	CARSFAGLNYGYTF
TRBV6-2/TRBV6-3	NA	TRBJ1-5	NA	TGTGCCAGCAGTTACTTGGAAACAGGGTGGCAGCCCCAGCATTTT	CASSYLETGWQPQHF
TRBV27	NA	TRBJ1-6	NA	TGTGCCAGCAGTTTGGTAGGCGGTTCACCCCTCCACTTT	CASSLVGGSPLHF
TRBV4-1	many	TRBJ1-3	NA	TGCGCCAGCAGCCCACAGTCTGGAAACACCATATATTTT	CASSPQSGNTIYF
TRBV19	NA	TRBJ1-1	TRBD1	TGTGCCAGTAGTAACCTCCGGACAGGGGGCTTGAACACTGAAGCTTTCTTT	CASSNLRTGGLNTEAFF